What follows is one TCR beta chain and its context. Germline CDR1 SNHLY, CDR2 FYNNEI. CDR3 size: 17 residues. Germline trimming cut 5 bases from V and 6 bases from J; bases unmatched to any gene: 13. Profiling relied on immunoSEQ multiplex PCR, and the TCRdb table lists in-frame clones only, not all of them. Here the sample spans about 74,000 clones, just under 95% being singletons. These data come from a study of technical replicates of blood from several donors. This TCR was sampled from a human donor in good health. Sequenced input: T cells isolated from PBMCs. This chain joins TRBV2 and TRBJ2-2, with 9 bases aligning to TRBD2. DNA for the CDR3: TGTGCCAGCAGTCTCAGCGGGAGGAACTCTAGACCCGGGGAGCTGTTTTTT. Translation: CASSLSGRNSRPGELFF.